A single sample gave rise to the 5 T cell receptor beta chains below, sequenced in a study of T cell responses to AZD1222 COVID-19 vaccine. Assay: immunoSEQ multiplex PCR; the TCRdb copy retains only in-frame clones and omits some. Of roughly 160,000 clones detected, more than 90% appear once; the ten largest clones hold roughly 1.6%. Sample: peripheral blood, taken on day 0 of AZD1222 vaccination. The receptor source for this set is an adult in good health.

This chain uses TRBV9 with TRBJ2-7; TRBD2 aligns across 10 bases. The junction had 10 bases not matched to a gene; V was cut back by 4 bases and J by 3 bases. From germline, CDR1 is SGDLS and CDR2 YYNGEE. The CDR3 contains 16 residues. The CDR3 sequence is CASSPSTSGELYEQYF. The CDR3 coding sequence is TGTGCCAGCAGCCCAAGCACTAGCGGGGAGCTCTACGAGCAGTACTTC.

The chain combines TRBV10-3 with TRBJ2-7; D is unclear. Germline CDR1 reads ENHRY; CDR2 reads SYGVKD. The CDR3 totals 12 residues. The V gene lost 0 bases and the J gene lost 6 bases, with 6 bases spanning the gap. The CDR3 nucleotides read TGTGCCATCAGTGAGTCGAGAGGCGAGCAGTACTTC. It codes for CAISESRGEQYF.

This clone has only a few counts. The gene calls are TRBV3-1 (or the pseudogene TRBV3-2) and TRBJ2-1, with 13 bases fitting TRBD2. This CDR3 spans 15 amino acids. With V trimmed by 5 bases and J by 8 bases, 6 bases remained unmatched. The germline V gene encodes CDR1 LGHDT and CDR2 YNNKEL (reference sequence). The chain's CDR3 is CASSATSGRAHEQFF. For the CDR3, the DNA is TGTGCCAGCAGCGCCACTAGCGGGAGGGCCCATGAGCAGTTCTTC.

The gene calls are TRBV20-1 and TRBJ2-7; D remains ambiguous. The CDR3 is made up of 11 amino acids. In germline, CDR1 is DFQATT, CDR2 SNEGSKA (reference sequence). V lost 5 bases and J lost 7, with 12 bases in between. DNA for the CDR3: TGCAGTGCTCGTGACGGTTGGGAGCAGTACTTC. It specifies CSARDGWEQYF.

This chain links TRBV7-2 with TRBJ2-3; 8 bases are a match to TRBD2. Trimming cost V 3 bases and J 5 bases; bases outside gene matches: 10. Germline loops: CDR1 SGHTA, CDR2 FQGNSA. This CDR3 has 16 residues. The CDR3 DNA reads TGTGCCAGCAGCTTCAGCGGGGGCCCTGGGGAAGATACGCAGTATTTT. It translates to CASSFSGGPGEDTQYF. The whole variable domain, remainder taken from reference TRBV7-2 and TRBJ2-3, is GAGVSQSPSNKVTEKGKDVELRCDPISGHTALYWYRQSLGQGLEFLIYFQGNSAPDKSGLPSDRFSAERTGGSVSTLTIQRTQQEDSAVYLCASSFSGGPGEDTQYFGPGTRLTVL.